This entry lists 30 T cell receptor beta chains sequenced from one sample in a study of identical twins. In TCRdb, the 5' RACE reads were re-called with MiXCR into one record per CDR3 protein. The table includes 350,000 to 450,000 distinct CDR3 sequences, around 20% detected once. Sequenced material: naive T cells sorted from blood. These receptors came from a man in his fifties or sixties in good health.

This clonotype was found many times. The chain links TRBV21-1 to TRBJ2-7; the D call of TRBD1 is as the table states it, not checked on the DNA. TRBV21-1 is described as a pseudogene. This CDR3 region has 16 residues. CDR3 in amino acids: CASSGMGESGSYEQYF. CDR3 in DNA: TGTGCCAGCAGCGGAATGGGTGAGTCGGGATCCTACGAGCAGTACTTC.

The sample holds a few counts of this clonotype. The chain couples TRBV11-2 to TRBJ2-2, with 12 positions matching TRBD2. V gave up 3 bases and J gave up 5 bases; unmatched junction bases: 7. From germline, CDR1 is SGHAT and CDR2 FQNNGV. The CDR3 loop spans 17 amino acids. This CDR3 reads CASSFPSGRVRTGELFF. As DNA, the CDR3 is TGTGCCAGCAGCTTCCCTAGCGGGAGGGTTCGGACCGGGGAGCTGTTTTTT.

The gene calls are TRBV6-5 and TRBJ1-5; D possibly corresponds to TRBD1 (5 bases). CDR1 and CDR2 (germline): MNHEY, SVGAGI. The CDR3 spans 17 residues. The V end lost 2 bases, the J end lost 0 bases, and 14 bases lay between the germline ends. CDR3 coding DNA: TGTGCCAGCAGTTACGTTTCGGGGGGTTATAGCAATCAGCCCCAGCATTTT. As protein: CASSYVSGGYSNQPQHF.

This clonotype was observed a few times. The chain links TRBV18 to TRBJ2-5; possibly TRBD1 or TRBD2 for D (5 bases each). The CDR3 contains 13 residues. Germline CDR1 reads KGHSH; CDR2 reads LQKENI. V shed 3 bases and J shed 5 bases, with 10 bases lying between them. The chain's CDR3 is CASSPGELETQYF. CDR3 nucleotides: TGTGCCAGCTCACCGGGGGAATTGGAGACCCAGTACTTC.

Ten or more counts support this clonotype. The rearrangement uses TRBV20-1 and TRBJ2-5; TRBD2 matches 8 bases. The germline V gene encodes CDR1 DFQATT and CDR2 SNEGSKA (reference sequence). V lost 2 bases to trimming and J lost 5 bases; unmatched junction nucleotides: 4. CDR3 length equals 13 residues. CDR3 nucleotides: TGCAGTGCTAGATCGGGACTAGGGGAGACCCAGTACTTC. The encoded protein is CSARSGLGETQYF.

This clonotype turned up a few times. This sequence joins TRBV2 and TRBJ2-1; D unresolved. The CDR3 has 13 residues. Between the trimmed V and J ends, which lost 5 bases and 7 bases, there was a span of 12 bases. Germline assignment: CDR1 SNHLY and CDR2 FYNNEI. The CDR3 loop reads CASSNGRPNEQFF. As DNA, the CDR3 is TGTGCCAGCAGTAATGGCCGGCCAAATGAGCAGTTCTTC.

This rearrangement joins TRBV12-3 or TRBV12-4 to TRBJ2-7, with TRBD1 matching 7 bases. The V and J ends lost 7 bases and 7 bases, in that order; junction bases with no gene match: 19. The CDR3 sequence is 16 residues long. CDR3 in amino acids: CASTPAGGRGLGEQYF. CDR3 nucleotides: TGTGCCAGCACCCCTGCAGGGGGACGGGGATTGGGGGAGCAGTACTTC.

This chain links TRBV5-1 with TRBJ2-3, with TRBD2 matching over 7 bases. The V gene's germline CDR1 is SGHRS and CDR2 YFSETQ. The CDR3 has 17 residues. V shed 0 bases, J shed 1 base, and the junction held 8 bases outside the gene matches. CDR3 sequence reads: CASSLAPSGKGTDTQYF. The CDR3 DNA reads as TGCGCCAGCAGCTTGGCCCCCAGCGGGAAGGGCACAGATACGCAGTATTTT.

V is TRBV5-4 and J is TRBJ2-1; TRBD2 aligns across 9 bases. The trim removed 4 bases at V and 0 bases at J, leaving 5 bases unmatched. Germline V gene sequence: CDR1 SGHNT, CDR2 YYREEE (reference sequence). The CDR3 spans 16 residues. For the CDR3, the DNA is TGTGCCAGCAGCGCTAGCGGGAATAGCTCCTACAATGAGCAGTTCTTC. Residues: CASSASGNSSYNEQFF.

The V call is TRBV4-3, the J call TRBJ2-5; D may be TRBD2 (5 bases). The CDR3 has 15 amino acids. Per germline, CDR1 LGHNA and CDR2 YSLEER. V was cut by 2 bases and J by 5 bases, with 15 bases left in between. The CDR3 DNA is TGCGCCAGCAGCCAAAGCCTGGGGAGCTCCGAGACCCAGTACTTC. The encoded protein is CASSQSLGSSETQYF.

This clonotype was recorded at least ten times. The rearrangement uses TRBV20-1 and TRBJ1-1; weak D call: TRBD1 (5 bases). CDR1 and CDR2 from the germline V gene are DFQATT and SNEGSKA (reference sequence). Trimming removed 1 base at V and 1 base at J, with 16 bases between. CDR3 length equals 16 residues. The CDR3: CSARAVLGTGNTEAFF. Here the CDR3 DNA reads TGCAGTGCTAGAGCAGTACTAGGAACAGGGAACACTGAAGCTTTCTTT.

This clonotype was recorded many times. The gene calls are TRBV4-2 and TRBJ1-2, with D maybe TRBD1 (5 bases). V gave up 0 bases and J gave up 4 bases, with 12 bases separating them. Germline V CDR1 and CDR2: LGHNA, YNFKEQ. This CDR3 region has 15 residues. CDR3 loop: CASSQDRAGPYGYTF. The CDR3 nucleotides read TGTGCCAGCAGCCAAGATCGGGCGGGACCCTATGGCTACACCTTC.

This clonotype was detected many times. For the CDR3, the DNA is TGTGCCAGCAGTTACACCCGACAGCTCAATCAGCCCCAGCATTTT. It encodes CASSYTRQLNQPQHF. This chain uses TRBV6-2 or TRBV6-3 with TRBJ1-5; D might be TRBD1 (5 bases). This CDR3 is built from 15 residues. CDR1 is MNHEY, CDR2 SVGEGT, per germline. V was pared by 2 bases and J by 3 bases, with 11 bases between.

This clonotype was seen repeatedly, ten times or more. The V gene is TRBV20-1, the J gene TRBJ2-7; TRBD2 matches 11 bases. CDR3 length equals 15 residues. J lost 1 base, V lost 3 bases, and 5 bases had no gene match. The germline V gene encodes CDR1 DFQATT and CDR2 SNEGSKA (reference sequence). CDR3 DNA sequence: TGCAGTGCTAGGGGATTAGCGGGGGGGTCCTACGAGCAGTACTTC. Protein product: CSARGLAGGSYEQYF.

The rearrangement links TRBV20-1 to TRBJ2-7, with TRBD2 as a possible D gene (5 bases). The CDR3 is 12 residues long. V dropped 7 bases and J dropped 2 bases, with 12 bases sitting between them. Germline-derived CDR1 and CDR2 are DFQATT and SNEGSKA (reference sequence). CDR3 loop: CSVLRDAYEQYF. CDR3 sequence (DNA): TGCAGTGTTTTACGGGATGCCTACGAGCAGTACTTC.

This clonotype was recorded many times. V gene TRBV19 combines with J gene TRBJ1-2; weak D call: TRBD1 (5 bases). V lost 3 bases to trimming and J lost 4 bases, with 15 bases between them. The CDR3 spans 15 residues. Looked up from germline, CDR1 is LNHDA and CDR2 is SQIVND (reference sequence). The CDR3, as DNA: TGTGCCAGTAGTATGGCCTACGGACATATCTATGGCTACACCTTC. Its protein product is CASSMAYGHIYGYTF.

This clonotype was observed a few times. The genes are TRBV15 and TRBJ2-7; a possible D gene is TRBD1 (6 bases). Between the trimmed V and J ends, which lost 2 bases and 4 bases, there was a span of 9 bases. Germline CDR1 reads LNHNV; CDR2 reads YYDKDF (reference sequence). This CDR3 is 13 amino acids long. CDR3 residues: CATSRSQGYEQYF. The DNA of the CDR3 is TGTGCCACCAGCAGATCTCAGGGGTACGAGCAGTACTTC.

This chain uses TRBV12-3 or TRBV12-4 with TRBJ1-1, with 7 bases aligning to TRBD1. The CDR3 is 14 amino acids. V lost 1 base and J lost 5; bases outside the gene matches: 4. In nucleotides, the CDR3 is TGTGCCAGCAGTTTAGTTGGCAGGGGGACTGAAGCTTTCTTT. Translating gives CASSLVGRGTEAFF.

This clonotype was picked up a small number of times. The rearrangement joins TRBV20-1 to TRBJ2-7; TRBD2 aligns across 8 bases. The CDR3 has 18 residues. J gave up 0 bases and V 0 bases, and 13 bases lay outside the gene matches. Germline V gene lookup returns CDR1 DFQATT and CDR2 SNEGSKA (reference sequence). CDR3 DNA sequence: TGCAGTGCTAGAGATATTGTTGAGCGGGGGCCCTTCTCCTACGAGCAGTACTTC. Its protein product is CSARDIVERGPFSYEQYF.

This clonotype was observed a handful of times. A much larger clone is a single base away; this may be a read error. The chain combines TRBV12-3 or TRBV12-4 with TRBJ2-7; 10 bases align to TRBD1. The CDR3 is made up of 14 amino acids. J lost 3 bases, V lost 6 bases, and 5 bases had no gene match. CDR3 loop: CASRPRTGGYEQYF. In DNA form, the CDR3 reads TGTGCCAGCAGACCCCGGACAGGGGGCTACGAGCAGTACTTC.

This clonotype was counted at least ten times. The chain links TRBV29-1 to TRBJ1-1; D is undetermined. There are 11 residues in the CDR3. V was shortened by 4 bases and J by 11 bases, with 14 bases between the two germline ends. Germline V gene data show CDR1 as SQVTM and CDR2 as ANQGSEA. The DNA of the CDR3 is TGCAGCGTTGGGGGAGAGGAGCAGGCTTTCTTT. This codes for CSVGGEEQAFF.

The chain carries TRBV5-5 and TRBJ2-3, with 11 bases matching TRBD2. CDR3 size: 16 residues. The V and J ends lost 0 bases and 6 bases, in that order; junction bases with no gene match: 6. The germline CDR1 and CDR2 sequences are SGHKS and YYEKEE (reference sequence). DNA of the CDR3: TGTGCCAGCAGCTTGGTGGGTAGCGGGGGGGCGGATACGCAGTATTTT. Translated, it gives CASSLVGSGGADTQYF.

This clonotype has only a few counts. The V and J genes are TRBV20-1 and TRBJ2-7, with 11 nucleotides matching TRBD1. The germline CDR1 and CDR2 sequences are DFQATT and SNEGSKA (reference sequence). Losses at the gene ends were 0 bases for V and 3 bases for J; bases not matched to a gene: 7. The CDR3 sequence is 16 residues long. The CDR3 bases are TGCAGTGCTAGAGATATGGACAGGGGGCCCCACTACGAGCAGTACTTC. This codes for CSARDMDRGPHYEQYF.

The rearrangement links TRBV4-2 to TRBJ1-4; tentative D call: TRBD1 (5 bases). Germline V CDR1 and CDR2: LGHNA, YNFKEQ. Trimming cost V 7 bases and J 8 bases, with 17 bases left between them. This CDR3 is 14 amino acids long. CDR3 sequence (DNA): TGTGCCAGCACTTCCGGGACCAGAAGGGAAAAACTGTTTTTT. Translated, it gives CASTSGTRREKLFF.

This clonotype was detected only once. A much more abundant neighbour one base away suggests this may be a read error. The chain is built from TRBV20-1 and TRBJ2-7, with D hard to call. Germline loops: CDR1 DFQATT, CDR2 SNEGSKA (reference sequence). V gave up 7 bases and J gave up 5 bases, with 18 bases separating them. The CDR3 contains 13 residues. CDR3 protein: CSGSHPVRNEQYF. The CDR3 DNA reads as TGCAGTGGTAGCCACCCCGTTCGTAACGAGCAGTACTTC.

This clonotype was seen repeatedly, ten times or more. J is TRBJ2-7 and V is TRBV20-1; a possible D gene is TRBD1 (6 bases). There are 13 residues in the CDR3. V lost 7 bases to trimming and J lost 2 bases, with 15 bases between them. Germline V gene data show CDR1 as DFQATT and CDR2 as SNEGSKA (reference sequence). CDR3 sequence (DNA): TGCAGTGTTATGGAGACAGGTACCTACGAGCAGTACTTC. As protein: CSVMETGTYEQYF.

This clonotype was detected many times. V is TRBV7-2 and J is TRBJ2-5; TRBD2 is a possible D gene (5 bases). Trimming left V 1 base short and J 5 bases short, with 11 bases between. This CDR3 spans 14 amino acids. Germline CDR1 reads SGHTA; CDR2 reads FQGNSA. In DNA, the CDR3 is TGTGCCAGCAGCTTAGACTTCCCGGGGGAGACCCAGTACTTC. Its translation is CASSLDFPGETQYF. Combining the CDR3 with reference TRBV7-2 and TRBJ2-5 gives the whole variable domain GAGVSQSPSNKVTEKGKDVELRCDPISGHTALYWYRQSLGQGLEFLIYFQGNSAPDKSGLPSDRFSAERTGGSVSTLTIQRTQQEDSAVYLCASSLDFPGETQYFGPGTRLLVL.

This clonotype was found a few times. V and J are TRBV6-5 and TRBJ1-6, with D tentatively TRBD1 (5 bases). Germline values: CDR1 MNHEY, CDR2 SVGAGI. This CDR3 has 18 residues. Trimming removed 0 bases from V and 8 bases from J, with 20 bases in between. The DNA of the CDR3 is TGTGCCAGCAGTTACTCGAGATCTACAGGCAGAGGGCATTCACCCCTCCACTTT. It encodes CASSYSRSTGRGHSPLHF.

The V gene is TRBV6-5, the J gene TRBJ1-2; D is possibly TRBD1 (5 bases). Between the trimmed V and J ends, which lost 0 bases and 4 bases, there was a span of 9 bases. CDR3 size: 14 residues. Germline V gives CDR1 MNHEY, CDR2 SVGAGI. The CDR3 protein is CASSYSQGGYGYTF. The CDR3 nucleotides read TGTGCCAGCAGTTACTCGCAGGGCGGCTATGGCTACACCTTC.

The chain combines TRBV21-1 with TRBJ1-2; TRBD1, as called in the table, went unchecked against the DNA. TRBV21-1 is noted as a pseudogene. This CDR3 contains 17 residues. In nucleotides, the CDR3 is TGTGCCAGCAGCAAAGGTCGGGACAGGGGGGTAGGCTATGGCTACACCTTC. Amino acid sequence: CASSKGRDRGVGYGYTF.